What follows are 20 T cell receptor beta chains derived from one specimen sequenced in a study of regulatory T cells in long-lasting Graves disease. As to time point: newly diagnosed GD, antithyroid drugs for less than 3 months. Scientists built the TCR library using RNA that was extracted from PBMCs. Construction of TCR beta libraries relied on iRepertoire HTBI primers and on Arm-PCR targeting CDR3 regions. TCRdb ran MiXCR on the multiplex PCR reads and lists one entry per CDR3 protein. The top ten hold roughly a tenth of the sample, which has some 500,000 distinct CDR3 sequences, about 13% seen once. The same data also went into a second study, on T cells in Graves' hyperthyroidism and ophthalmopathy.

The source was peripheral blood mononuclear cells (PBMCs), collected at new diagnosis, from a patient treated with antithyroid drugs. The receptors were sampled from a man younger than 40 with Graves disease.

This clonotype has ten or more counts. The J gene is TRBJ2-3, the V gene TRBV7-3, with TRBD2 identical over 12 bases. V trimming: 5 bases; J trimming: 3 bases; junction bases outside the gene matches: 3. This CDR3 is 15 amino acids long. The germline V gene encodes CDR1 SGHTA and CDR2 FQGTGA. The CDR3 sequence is CASSTTSGRTDTQYF. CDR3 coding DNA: TGTGCCAGCAGCACGACTAGCGGGAGAACAGATACGCAGTATTTT.

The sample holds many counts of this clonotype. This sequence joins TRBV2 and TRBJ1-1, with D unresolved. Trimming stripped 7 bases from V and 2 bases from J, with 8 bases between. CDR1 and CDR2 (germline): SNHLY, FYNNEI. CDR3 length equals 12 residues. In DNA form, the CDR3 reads TGTGCCAGCACCGGACTCAACACTGAAGCTTTCTTT. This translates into CASTGLNTEAFF.

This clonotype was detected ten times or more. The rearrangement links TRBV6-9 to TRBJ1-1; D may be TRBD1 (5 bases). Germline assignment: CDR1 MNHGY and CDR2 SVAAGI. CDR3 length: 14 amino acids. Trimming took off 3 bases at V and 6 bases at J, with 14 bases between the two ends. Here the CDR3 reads CASSYLRDESEAFF. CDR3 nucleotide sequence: TGTGCCAGCAGTTACTTGAGGGACGAATCTGAAGCTTTCTTT.

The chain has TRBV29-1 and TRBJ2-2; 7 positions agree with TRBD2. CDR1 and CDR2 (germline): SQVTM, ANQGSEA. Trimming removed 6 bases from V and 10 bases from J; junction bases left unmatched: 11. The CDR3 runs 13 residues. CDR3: CSVGGRAREELFF. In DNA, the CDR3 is TGCAGCGTGGGTGGGAGGGCCAGGGAGGAGCTGTTTTTT.

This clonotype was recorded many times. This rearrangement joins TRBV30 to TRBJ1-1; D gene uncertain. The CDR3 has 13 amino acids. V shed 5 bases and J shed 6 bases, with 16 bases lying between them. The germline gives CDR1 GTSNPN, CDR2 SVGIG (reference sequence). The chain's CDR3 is CAWGPQVSSEAFF. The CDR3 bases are TGTGCCTGGGGTCCCCAGGTTTCTTCTGAAGCTTTCTTT.

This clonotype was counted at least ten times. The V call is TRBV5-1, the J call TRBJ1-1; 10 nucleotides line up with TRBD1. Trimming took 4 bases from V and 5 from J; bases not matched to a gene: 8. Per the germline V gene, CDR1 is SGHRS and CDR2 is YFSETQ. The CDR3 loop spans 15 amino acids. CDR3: CASSNQPGQGTEAFF. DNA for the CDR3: TGCGCCAGCAGCAATCAACCGGGACAGGGGACTGAAGCTTTCTTT.

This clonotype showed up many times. Here the CDR3 reads CASSQTSGSHWGDTQYF. CDR3 coding DNA: TGTGCCAGCAGTCAGACAAGCGGGAGCCATTGGGGAGATACGCAGTATTTT. The rearrangement links TRBV6-1 to TRBJ2-3; 8 bases map to TRBD2. The CDR3 extends over 17 amino acids. Germline CDR1 MNHNS, CDR2 SASEGT. V lost 5 bases to trimming and J lost 5 bases; unmatched junction nucleotides: 15.

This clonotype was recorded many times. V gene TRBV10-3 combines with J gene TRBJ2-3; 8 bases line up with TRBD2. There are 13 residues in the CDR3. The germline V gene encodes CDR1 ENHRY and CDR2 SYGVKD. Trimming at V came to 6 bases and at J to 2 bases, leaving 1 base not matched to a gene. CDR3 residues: CAISGRDTDTQYF. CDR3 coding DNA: TGTGCCATCAGCGGGAGGGACACAGATACGCAGTATTTT.

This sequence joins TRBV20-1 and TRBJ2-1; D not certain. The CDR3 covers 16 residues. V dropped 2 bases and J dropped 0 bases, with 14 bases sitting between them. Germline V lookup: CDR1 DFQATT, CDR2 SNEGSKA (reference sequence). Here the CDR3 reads CSARLEADYSYNEQFF. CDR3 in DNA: TGCAGTGCTAGACTCGAAGCCGATTACTCCTACAATGAGCAGTTCTTC.

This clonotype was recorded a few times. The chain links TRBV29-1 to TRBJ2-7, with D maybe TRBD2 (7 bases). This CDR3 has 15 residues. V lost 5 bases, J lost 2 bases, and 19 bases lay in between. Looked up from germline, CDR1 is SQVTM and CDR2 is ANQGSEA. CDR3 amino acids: CSVKGERGGTYEQYF. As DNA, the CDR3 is TGCAGCGTTAAAGGGGAGAGGGGGGGAACCTACGAGCAGTACTTC.

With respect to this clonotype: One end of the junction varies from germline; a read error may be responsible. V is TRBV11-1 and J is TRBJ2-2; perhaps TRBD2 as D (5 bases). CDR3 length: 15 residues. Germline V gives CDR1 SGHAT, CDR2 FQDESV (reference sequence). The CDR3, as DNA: TGTGCCAGCAGCTTATTAGACTTGAACACCGGGGAGCTGGTTTTT. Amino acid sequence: CASSLLDLNTGELVF.

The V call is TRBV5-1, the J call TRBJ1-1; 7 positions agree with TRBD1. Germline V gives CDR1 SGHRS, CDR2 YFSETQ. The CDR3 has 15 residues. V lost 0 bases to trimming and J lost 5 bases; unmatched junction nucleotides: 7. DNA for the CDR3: TGCGCCAGCAGCTTGGGCACAGGGGCAACGACTGAAGCTTTCTTT. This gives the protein CASSLGTGATTEAFF.

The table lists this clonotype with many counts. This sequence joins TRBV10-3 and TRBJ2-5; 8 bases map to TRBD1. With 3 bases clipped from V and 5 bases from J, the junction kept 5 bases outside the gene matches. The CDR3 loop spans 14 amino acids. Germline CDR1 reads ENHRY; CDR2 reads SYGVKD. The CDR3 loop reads CAISEPTGVETQYF. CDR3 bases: TGTGCCATCAGTGAACCGACAGGGGTGGAGACCCAGTACTTC.

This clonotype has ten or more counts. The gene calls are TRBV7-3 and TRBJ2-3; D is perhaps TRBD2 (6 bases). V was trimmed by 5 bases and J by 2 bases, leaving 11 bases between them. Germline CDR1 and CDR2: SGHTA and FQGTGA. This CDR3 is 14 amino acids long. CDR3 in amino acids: CASSVSSATDTQYF. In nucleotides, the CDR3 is TGTGCCAGCAGCGTATCTAGCGCCACAGATACGCAGTATTTT. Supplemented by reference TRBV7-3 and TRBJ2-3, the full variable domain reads GAGVSQTPSNKVTEKGKYVELRCDPISGHTALYWYRQSLGQGPEFLIYFQGTGAADDSGLPNDRFFAVRPEGSVSTLKIQRTERGDSAVYLCASSVSSATDTQYFGPGTRLTVL.

This CDR3 reads CATSEGDRGREDEQFF. CDR3 DNA sequence: TGTGCCACCAGTGAGGGGGACAGGGGGCGGGAGGATGAGCAGTTCTTC. The V gene is TRBV24-1, the J gene TRBJ2-1, with 12 positions matching TRBD1. The germline CDR1 and CDR2 sequences are KGHDR and SFDVKD. The CDR3 is made up of 16 amino acids. With V trimmed by 4 bases and J by 8 bases, 8 bases remained unmatched.

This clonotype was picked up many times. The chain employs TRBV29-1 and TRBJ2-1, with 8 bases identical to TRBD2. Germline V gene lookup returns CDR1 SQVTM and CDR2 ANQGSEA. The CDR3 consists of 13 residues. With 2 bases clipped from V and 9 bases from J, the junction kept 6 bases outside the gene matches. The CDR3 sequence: CSVERTSTSEQFF. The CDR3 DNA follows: TGCAGCGTTGAAAGGACTAGCACAAGTGAGCAGTTCTTC.

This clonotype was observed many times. The CDR3 region has the DNA TGCAGCGTTGTGGGGACAAGGGTCTACGAGCAGTACTTC. Its protein is CSVVGTRVYEQYF. V gene TRBV29-1 combines with J gene TRBJ2-7; tentatively, D is TRBD1 (6 bases). Per germline, CDR1 SQVTM and CDR2 ANQGSEA. V lost 4 bases and J 3 bases, leaving 13 bases between the germline ends. The CDR3 totals 13 residues.

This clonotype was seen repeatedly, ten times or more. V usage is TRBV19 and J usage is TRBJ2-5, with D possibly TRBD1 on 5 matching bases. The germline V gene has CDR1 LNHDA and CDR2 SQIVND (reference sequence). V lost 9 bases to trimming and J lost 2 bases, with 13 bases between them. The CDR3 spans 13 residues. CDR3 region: CASSRQGQETQYF. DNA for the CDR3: TGTGCCAGCAGCCGTCAGGGTCAAGAGACCCAGTACTTC. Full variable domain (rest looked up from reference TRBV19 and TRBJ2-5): DGGITQSPKYLFRKEGQNVTLSCEQNLNHDAMYWYRQDPGQGLRLIYYSQIVNDFQKGDIAEGYSVSREKKESFPLTVTSAQKNPTAFYLCASSRQGQETQYFGPGTRLLVL.

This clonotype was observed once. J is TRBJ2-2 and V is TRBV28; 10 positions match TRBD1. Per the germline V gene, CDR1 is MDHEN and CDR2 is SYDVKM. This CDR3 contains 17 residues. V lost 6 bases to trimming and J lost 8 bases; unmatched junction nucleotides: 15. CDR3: CASRFRDRGGGRGELFF. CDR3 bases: TGTGCCAGCAGGTTCCGGGACAGGGGAGGCGGCAGGGGGGAGCTGTTTTTT.

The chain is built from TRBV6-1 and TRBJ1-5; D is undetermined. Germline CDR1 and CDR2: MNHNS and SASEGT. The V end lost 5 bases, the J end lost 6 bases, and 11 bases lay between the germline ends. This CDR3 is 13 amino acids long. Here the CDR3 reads CASSQSLSQPQHF. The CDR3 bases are TGTGCCAGCAGTCAGTCGTTAAGTCAGCCCCAGCATTTT.